The clone carrying this TCR beta chain was seen only once. The protocol was immunoSEQ multiplex PCR, while the TCRdb copy is restricted to in-frame clones and leaves out a portion. The sample lists about 520,000 clones; roughly 80% were seen once. This specimen belongs to a study of shared clonotypes between healthy human individuals. V was clipped by 3 bases and J by 6 bases; unmatched bases: 9. The germline V gene has CDR1 LNHDA and CDR2 SQIVND (reference sequence). The CDR3 is 16 amino acids. This sequence was found in a woman in her 40s in good health. Some clones in this sample may be carry-over from other donors' samples. Sequenced sample: PBMCs. The J gene is TRBJ2-3, the V gene TRBV19; 10 nucleotides align to TRBD2. The CDR3 spells CASSIDTRGLADTQYF. In DNA, the CDR3 is TGTGCCAGTAGTATCGACACCCGGGGACTAGCGGATACGCAGTATTTT.